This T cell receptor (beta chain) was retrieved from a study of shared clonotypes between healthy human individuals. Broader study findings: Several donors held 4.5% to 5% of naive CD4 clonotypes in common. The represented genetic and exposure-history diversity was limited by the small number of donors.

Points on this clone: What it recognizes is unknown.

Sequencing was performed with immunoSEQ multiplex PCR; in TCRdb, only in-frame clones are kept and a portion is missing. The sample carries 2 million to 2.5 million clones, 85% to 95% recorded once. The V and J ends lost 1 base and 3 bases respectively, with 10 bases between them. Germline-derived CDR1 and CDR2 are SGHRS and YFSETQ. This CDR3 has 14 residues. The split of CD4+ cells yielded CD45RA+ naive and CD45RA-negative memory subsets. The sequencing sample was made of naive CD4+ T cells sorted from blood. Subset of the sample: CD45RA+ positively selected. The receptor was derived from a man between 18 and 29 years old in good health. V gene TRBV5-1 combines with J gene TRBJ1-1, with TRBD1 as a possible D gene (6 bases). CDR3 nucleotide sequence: TGCGCCAGCAGCTTGTACCCAGGGGACACTGAAGCTTTCTTT. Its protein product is CASSLYPGDTEAFF.